The TCR beta chain described here comes from a study of blood T cell repertoires in COVID-19. Study background: Some COVID-19 samples were acute and others convalescent; all came from the United States, Italy and Spain. Sources were T cells, B-cell-depleted T cells, or PBMCs; the material itself was cDNA or gDNA.

In the authors' workflow: For nucleated cells, counts were estimated from reference gene primer amplification. Profiling relied on immunoSEQ multiplex PCR, and the TCRdb table lists in-frame clones only, not all of them. V and J calls and clone size follow that table, whereas D and trimming were derived from the DNA. This sample has 150,000 to 200,000 clones, with 70% to 90% found just once. V was shortened by 2 bases and J by 5 bases, with 11 bases between the two germline ends. This CDR3 has 14 residues. The germline gives CDR1 PRHDT, CDR2 FYEKMQ (reference sequence). The chain combines TRBV13 with TRBJ2-3, with D tentatively TRBD1 (5 bases). Sequencing was carried out using peripheral blood. The TCR sequence derives from a human donor in a cohort sampled during active COVID-19. The CDR3 DNA reads TGTGCCAGCAGCTTAACAGGCTCCCTAGATACGCAGTATTTT. Its protein product is CASSLTGSLDTQYF.